One sample yielded the 18 T cell receptor beta chains listed below, sequenced in a study of blood T cells in healthy people across ages. Combining a sample-barcoded 5' primer with a J-beta primer mix, a second PCR ran for roughly 7 to 12 cycles. TCRdb redid the calling of the 5' RACE reads with MiXCR, one entry per CDR3 protein. The data hold 900,000 to 950,000 distinct CDR3 sequences, with almost 30% observed a single time. This sample was also put to use in a study of T cells of mothers and their children.

What was sequenced was blood. These receptors were obtained from a middle-aged woman in good health.

V gene TRBV7-3 combines with J gene TRBJ2-3; 7 bases are a match to TRBD2. The length of the CDR3 is 15 residues. The germline CDR1 and CDR2 sequences are SGHTA and FQGTGA. V gave up 6 bases and J gave up 4 bases; unmatched junction bases: 10. CDR3 sequence: CASSSDRLAPDTQYF. In nucleotides, the CDR3 is TGTGCCAGCAGTTCCGACCGACTAGCCCCAGATACGCAGTATTTT.

This clonotype was detected ten times or more. This chain links TRBV9 with TRBJ2-5, with TRBD2 matching over 8 bases. The CDR3 has 15 residues. The germline V gene encodes CDR1 SGDLS and CDR2 YYNGEE. The ends lost 3 bases at V and 5 bases at J; junction bases unmatched: 9. CDR3 in DNA: TGTGCCAGCAGCGAGGGGGGACTAGTTTTGGAGACCCAGTACTTC. It is translated as CASSEGGLVLETQYF. Filled out from reference TRBV9 and TRBJ2-5, the complete variable domain reads DSGVTQTPKHLITATGQRVTLRCSPRSGDLSVYWYQQSLDQGLQFLIQYYNGEERAKGNILERFSAQQFPDLHSELNLSSLELGDSALYFCASSEGGLVLETQYFGPGTRLLVL.

J is TRBJ2-6 and V is TRBV28, with TRBD1 identical over 9 bases. V shed 5 bases, J shed 0 bases, and the junction held 8 bases outside the gene matches. This CDR3 is built from 18 residues. CDR1 and CDR2 from the germline V gene are MDHEN and SYDVKM. The CDR3 sequence is CASSGRQGDSSGANVLTF. CDR3 in DNA: TGTGCCAGCAGTGGGCGACAGGGGGATAGCTCTGGGGCCAACGTCCTGACTTTC. The full variable domain, in which reference TRBV28 and TRBJ2-6 provide the parts outside the CDR3, is DVKVTQSSRYLVKRTGEKVFLECVQDMDHENMFWYRQDPGLGLRLIYFSYDVKMKEKGDIPEGYSVSREKKERFSLILESASTNQTSMYLCASSGRQGDSSGANVLTFGAGSRLTVL.

The chain links TRBV5-6 to TRBJ2-1; D perhaps matches TRBD2 (6 bases). Trimming left V 2 bases short and J 2 bases short, with 17 bases between. The CDR3 length is 17 residues. Germline V gene lookup returns CDR1 SGHDT and CDR2 YYEEEE. The CDR3 loop reads CASSLVGSGRPYNEQFF. CDR3 DNA sequence: TGTGCCAGCAGCTTAGTGGGTAGCGGCCGGCCCTACAATGAGCAGTTCTTC.

This clonotype was picked up a small number of times. The chain uses TRBV2 and TRBJ2-1; TRBD1 is a possible D gene (5 bases). The germline V and J ends were trimmed by 5 bases and 5 bases, with 10 bases remaining between them. This CDR3 spans 13 amino acids. Germline CDR1 SNHLY, CDR2 FYNNEI. CDR3 sequence reads: CASSLQVNNEQFF. The CDR3 DNA is TGTGCCAGCAGTTTACAGGTTAACAATGAGCAGTTCTTC.

This rearrangement joins TRBV4-1 to TRBJ2-1, with TRBD2 matching 7 bases. The end of the DNA aligns better with TRBJ2-7, so the J call may be wrong. In germline, CDR1 is MGHRA, CDR2 YSYEKL. This CDR3 comprises 14 residues. CDR3 DNA: TGCGCCAGCAGCAGGGACGGACTAGCCTACGAGCAGTACTTC. It translates to CASSRDGLAYEQYF.

About this clonotype: A clone one base away is much larger, so this may be a read error. The CDR3 does not close with the conserved phenylalanine or tryptophan, likely indicating a read error. V is TRBV5-1 and J is TRBJ2-5, with 7 bases that match TRBD1. The end of the DNA is better explained by TRBJ2-7, so the J call may be wrong. CDR1 and CDR2 from the germline V gene are SGHRS and YFSETQ. The CDR3 is made up of 16 amino acids. CDR3 DNA sequence: TGCGCCAGCAGCCCTAGCCCCCGGGACAGCCACTACGAGCAGTACTGC. As protein: CASSPSPRDSHYEQYC.

This clonotype was seen more than once but under ten times. The chain has TRBV7-2 and TRBJ2-7; 7 nucleotides line up with TRBD1. Per the germline V gene, CDR1 is SGHTA and CDR2 is FQGNSA. CDR3 length equals 15 residues. V gave up 6 bases and J gave up 0 bases; unmatched junction bases: 8. The CDR3 here is CASRLPGQSSYEQYF. The CDR3 DNA is TGTGCCAGCAGGCTTCCGGGACAGAGCTCCTACGAGCAGTACTTC.

V and J are TRBV9 and TRBJ2-1; the D call may be TRBD1 or TRBD2 (5 bases each). CDR1 is SGDLS and CDR2 is YYNGEE in the germline V gene. V was cut by 0 bases and J by 4 bases, with 14 bases left in between. The CDR3 is 16 amino acids. The CDR3 DNA reads TGTGCCAGCAGCGTAGAGTACCGGGGACGATACAATGAGCAGTTCTTC. It codes for CASSVEYRGRYNEQFF.

The chain combines TRBV28 with TRBJ1-4; D ambiguous. The V end was cut by 5 bases, the J end by 7 bases, with 11 bases between. The CDR3 consists of 13 residues. The germline V gene encodes CDR1 MDHEN and CDR2 SYDVKM. In DNA form, the CDR3 reads TGTGCCAGCAGTAGCTGGACGGGTGAAAAACTGTTTTTT. It encodes CASSSWTGEKLFF.

Details on this clonotype: A much larger clone lies a single base off, so this may be a read error. The chain joins TRBV9 to TRBJ1-2; 7 bases agree with TRBD1. The germline gives CDR1 SGDLS, CDR2 YYNGEE. V was clipped by 0 bases and J by 4 bases; unmatched bases: 6. CDR3 size: 15 residues. CDR3 DNA: TGTGCCAGCAGCGTAGTTGGGACAGCTTCCTATGGCTACACCTTC. Residues: CASSVVGTASYGYTF.

This clonotype was detected many times. The chain employs TRBV5-1 and TRBJ2-1; 7 positions match TRBD2. Unmatched junction bases numbered 4, after V lost 0 bases and J lost 1 base. Germline-derived CDR1 and CDR2 are SGHRS and YFSETQ. CDR3 size: 16 residues. CDR3 sequence: CASSLGPGGSYNEQFF. CDR3 bases: TGCGCCAGCAGCTTGGGGCCGGGGGGTTCCTACAATGAGCAGTTCTTC.

V usage is TRBV20-1 and J usage is TRBJ2-3, with 7 bases that match TRBD2. Germline assignment: CDR1 DFQATT and CDR2 SNEGSKA (reference sequence). With 0 bases clipped from V and 2 bases from J, the junction kept 8 bases outside the gene matches. CDR3 size: 16 residues. CDR3 in amino acids: CSARDPTSLDTDTQYF. The CDR3 coding sequence is TGCAGTGCTAGAGATCCGACTAGCCTGGACACAGATACGCAGTATTTT.

This clonotype was detected a few times. The chain recombines TRBV7-2 with TRBJ2-7; the D gene is possibly TRBD1 (5 bases). This CDR3 has 14 amino acids. CDR1 and CDR2 from the germline V gene are SGHTA and FQGNSA. V shed 5 bases and J shed 2 bases, with 13 bases lying between them. CDR3 sequence reads: CASSRRQSAYEQYF. CDR3 DNA sequence: TGTGCCAGCAGCCGCCGACAGTCAGCCTACGAGCAGTACTTC.

This clonotype has just a few counts. A much bigger clone sits one base away, suggesting this may be a read error. V usage is TRBV20-1 and J usage is TRBJ1-2, with D perhaps TRBD1 (5 bases). Between the trimmed V and J ends, which lost 5 bases and 7 bases, there was a span of 29 bases. This CDR3 comprises 17 residues. In germline, CDR1 is DFQATT, CDR2 SNEGSKA (reference sequence). The CDR3, as DNA: TGCAGTGCTCACGATGCAGGGCCTACAAAGGGAGGTTGTGGCTACACCTTC. This encodes CSAHDAGPTKGGCGYTF.

The table lists this clonotype with a few counts. The V and J genes are TRBV6-2 or TRBV6-3 and TRBJ2-5; 8 nucleotides align to TRBD2. Germline CDR1 reads MNHEY; CDR2 reads SVGEGT. V gave up 5 bases and J gave up 2 bases; unmatched junction bases: 7. CDR3 length: 15 amino acids. Here the CDR3 reads CASSATRGAQETQYF. CDR3 coding DNA: TGTGCCAGCAGTGCGACGCGGGGGGCGCAAGAGACCCAGTACTTC.

This clonotype was observed a few times. The chain has TRBV11-2 and TRBJ2-5; 8 bases match TRBD1. V shed 5 bases, J shed 5 bases, and the junction held 7 bases outside the gene matches. Germline V gives CDR1 SGHAT, CDR2 FQNNGV. The CDR3 contains 14 residues. This CDR3 reads CASSGTGGVETQYF. CDR3 bases: TGTGCCAGCAGCGGAACAGGGGGTGTTGAGACCCAGTACTTC.

This chain joins TRBV7-3 and TRBJ1-1, with 8 nucleotides matching TRBD1. The trim removed 7 bases at V and 4 bases at J, leaving 11 bases unmatched. Germline V gene data show CDR1 as SGHTA and CDR2 as FQGTGA. The CDR3 loop spans 15 amino acids. CDR3 amino acids: CASTWDRSRGTEAFF. The DNA for the CDR3 is TGTGCCAGCACCTGGGACAGGTCAAGGGGCACTGAAGCTTTCTTT.